This T cell receptor (beta chain) was observed in a study of blood T cells in healthy people across ages. With a J-beta primer mix and a sample-barcoded 5' primer, a second PCR ran about 7 to 12 cycles. TCRdb re-analysed the 5' RACE reads in MiXCR, keeping a single row per CDR3 protein. The sample lists some 1.1 million distinct CDR3 sequences; roughly two fifths were seen once. V gave up 6 bases and J gave up 5 bases; unmatched junction bases: 9. CDR1 MNHEY and CDR2 SVGEGT come from the germline V gene. CDR3 length: 15 amino acids. Source material: blood. The chain is built from TRBV6-2 or TRBV6-3 and TRBJ1-5; TRBD1 aligns across 8 bases. This sequence originates from a man aged 18 to 35 in good health. The CDR3 DNA follows: TGTGCCAGCAGCGATCCGGGACAGGAAGATCAGCCCCAGCATTTT. Its protein is CASSDPGQEDQPQHF.